This T cell receptor beta chain was sequenced in a study of cytomegalovirus exposure and HLA in healthy donors. General study findings and limits: The study had only CMV serostatus as immune exposure information. Reportedly, fewer N-insertions than the roughly 690-donor mean appeared in an Asian-associated ancestry cluster in a later analysis.

The study ran its PCR with 60 Vbeta and 13 Jbeta primers. Using immunoSEQ multiplex PCR, the repertoire was profiled, and TCRdb retains in-frame clones only, with some absent. The data contain 100,000 to 150,000 clones, 83% of them singletons. For this clone: Its specificity is not known.

Trimming left V 3 bases short and J 7 bases short, with 13 bases between. The CDR3 loop spans 14 amino acids. The germline CDR1 and CDR2 sequences are WNHNN and SYGVQD (reference sequence). This TCR derives from a middle-aged woman in good health and CMV-seropositive. This chain links TRBV10-1 with TRBJ1-5, with a tentative D call TRBD1 (6 bases). Sample: PBMCs. In DNA form, the CDR3 reads TGCGCCAGCAGTGAAACAGGGACCAGCCAGCCCCAGCATTTT. Translating gives CASSETGTSQPQHF.